Presented here are 20 T cell receptor beta chains from one specimen sequenced in a study of regulatory T cells in long-lasting Graves disease. With iRepertoire HTBI primers and Arm-PCR of CDR3 regions, TCR beta libraries were built. TCRdb independently ran MiXCR on the multiplex PCR reads; one entry per CDR3 protein. The profile shows 400,000 to 550,000 distinct CDR3 sequences, roughly 15% of them singletons. Sample time point: newly diagnosed GD, antithyroid drugs for less than 3 months. Following extraction of RNA from PBMCs, that RNA was used to make the TCR library. These sequences were also reported in another study, on T cells in Graves' hyperthyroidism and ophthalmopathy.

The sample consisted of peripheral blood mononuclear cells (PBMCs), taken at new diagnosis, from a patient treated with antithyroid drugs. The receptors come from a woman in her twenties or thirties with Graves disease.

This clonotype was detected a few times. V is TRBV7-9 and J is TRBJ1-1; tentative D call: TRBD1 (6 bases). V was cut by 7 bases and J by 4 bases, with 22 bases left in between. This CDR3 contains 16 residues. Germline values: CDR1 SEHNR, CDR2 FQNEAQ (reference sequence). The CDR3 coding sequence is TGTGCCAGCAACCACCGCATTACAGGGTCGGGCACTGAAGCTTTCTTT. Encoded protein: CASNHRITGSGTEAFF.

The rearrangement links TRBV7-9 to TRBJ2-6; D is possibly TRBD1 (6 bases). V dropped 8 bases and J dropped 0 bases, with 23 bases sitting between them. Germline V CDR1 and CDR2: SEHNR, FQNEAQ (reference sequence). This CDR3 contains 19 residues. In nucleotides, the CDR3 is TGTGCCAGCGACAGCTTATTTTGGGGGCGCAGCTCTGGGGCCAACGTCCTGACTTTC. It is translated as CASDSLFWGRSSGANVLTF.

This clonotype was picked up many times. V gene TRBV7-8 combines with J gene TRBJ2-4, with TRBD1 identical over 9 bases. Per germline, CDR1 SGHVS and CDR2 FQNEAQ. J gave up 3 bases and V 5 bases, and 11 bases lay outside the gene matches. CDR3 length: 17 residues. CDR3 sequence: CASSPRQGDLGKNIQYF. The CDR3 DNA reads TGTGCCAGCAGCCCCCGACAGGGGGATTTGGGCAAAAACATTCAGTACTTC.

Concerning this clonotype itself: This may stem from a read error, because a much larger clone lies one nucleotide away. This chain joins TRBV28 and TRBJ2-5, with 8 positions matching TRBD2. The V gene's germline CDR1 is MDHEN and CDR2 SYDVKM. Trimming at V came to 5 bases and at J to 5 bases, leaving 16 bases not matched to a gene. This CDR3 has 17 amino acids. In nucleotides, the CDR3 is TGTGCCAGCAGTCGAACAGGACTAGCTACAGAGGGGGAGACCCAGTACTTC. It translates to CASSRTGLATEGETQYF.

The sample holds many counts of this clonotype. This chain connects TRBV20-1 to TRBJ2-7, with 13 bases lining up with TRBD2. This CDR3 is 17 amino acids long. CDR1 and CDR2 (germline): DFQATT, SNEGSKA (reference sequence). Trimming removed 0 bases from V and 3 bases from J; junction bases left unmatched: 8. The CDR3 nucleotides are TGCAGTGCTAGAGACCCCCTCGGACTAGCGGGGGACTACGAGCAGTACTTC. Amino acid sequence: CSARDPLGLAGDYEQYF.

The sample holds many counts of this clonotype. The chain links TRBV28 to TRBJ2-7; D call uncertain. V was trimmed by 6 bases and J by 1 base, leaving 19 bases between them. Germline lookup yields CDR1 MDHEN and CDR2 SYDVKM. The CDR3 is made up of 16 amino acids. CDR3 in DNA: TGTGCCAGCAGGTTCTCCCCGACGACGGTATCCTACGAGCAGTACTTC. It specifies CASRFSPTTVSYEQYF.

About this clonotype: One end of the junction is discordant with germline, which a read error may explain. The chain is built from TRBV29-1 and TRBJ2-1; 12 nucleotides align to TRBD2. Germline CDR1 and CDR2: SQVTM and ANQGSEA. This CDR3 has 17 amino acids. The CDR3 protein is CSVQEKLAGGSYNEQFF. In DNA form, the CDR3 reads TGCAGCGTTCAAGAGAAGCTAGCGGGAGGGTCCTACAATGAGCAGTTCTTC.

This clonotype occurred many times. The chain employs TRBV28 and TRBJ1-1; TRBD1 is a possible D gene (5 bases). CDR1 is MDHEN and CDR2 is SYDVKM in the germline V gene. Between the trimmed V and J ends, which lost 2 bases and 1 base, there was a span of 14 bases. The CDR3 totals 16 residues. The CDR3 nucleotides are TGTGCCAGCAGTTTACCGTTAGGGGCAGGGAACACTGAAGCTTTCTTT. Its protein is CASSLPLGAGNTEAFF.

This clonotype was detected many times. The rearrangement joins TRBV28 to TRBJ1-4; D gene uncertain. Looked up from germline, CDR1 is MDHEN and CDR2 is SYDVKM. The CDR3 contains 14 residues. The V and J ends lost 3 bases and 0 bases respectively, with 5 bases between them. The CDR3 nucleotides are TGTGCCAGCAGTTTGGTTTCAACTAATGAAAAACTGTTTTTT. Its translation: CASSLVSTNEKLFF.

CDR3 sequence: CASSEREGYEVVPYNEQFF. As DNA, the CDR3 is TGTGCCAGCAGTGAACGGGAGGGGTACGAGGTAGTCCCCTACAATGAGCAGTTCTTC. V gene TRBV6-1 combines with J gene TRBJ2-1, with TRBD2 identical over 8 bases. Germline CDR1 and CDR2: MNHNS and SASEGT. J was trimmed by 2 bases and V by 2 bases; bases with no gene match: 14. This CDR3 comprises 19 residues.

This clonotype was counted a few times. The V and J genes are TRBV7-2 and TRBJ1-3; D ambiguous. The germline CDR1 and CDR2 sequences are SGHTA and FQGNSA. Trimming removed 2 bases from V and 3 bases from J, with 8 bases in between. The CDR3 spans 14 residues. The CDR3 coding sequence is TGTGCCAGCAGCTTAATTCCGGTTGGAAACACCATATATTTT. It encodes CASSLIPVGNTIYF.

Ten or more counts support this clonotype. The chain links TRBV18 to TRBJ2-3, with D tentatively TRBD1 (5 bases). Germline CDR1 and CDR2: KGHSH and LQKENI. The V end was cut by 6 bases, the J end by 2 bases, with 15 bases between. The CDR3 consists of 15 residues. CDR3 in DNA: TGTGCCAGCTCTCTGACAGCCGGTCTCACAGATACGCAGTATTTT. This encodes CASSLTAGLTDTQYF.

This chain links TRBV2 with TRBJ2-4; 12 bases align to TRBD1. Trimming took 6 bases from V and 6 from J; bases not matched to a gene: 6. Germline CDR1 and CDR2: SNHLY and FYNNEI. This CDR3 has 15 amino acids. The CDR3 spells CASRGTGGDGNIQYF. Here the CDR3 DNA reads TGTGCCAGCAGAGGGACAGGGGGCGACGGAAACATTCAGTACTTC.

This clonotype was counted a few times. The rearrangement links TRBV6-1 to TRBJ2-1; weak D call: TRBD1 (6 bases). This CDR3 comprises 14 residues. V was clipped by 1 base and J by 16 bases, with 20 bases between them. The germline CDR1 and CDR2 sequences are MNHNS and SASEGT. The CDR3 DNA sequence: TGTGCCAGCAGTGAAGGGCCCGCTGGGACACTCGCCTTCTTC. Protein product: CASSEGPAGTLAFF.

This clonotype was counted between two and nine times. The rearrangement links TRBV29-1 to TRBJ2-6, with a tentative D call TRBD2 (5 bases). This CDR3 region has 17 residues. CDR1 SQVTM and CDR2 ANQGSEA come from the germline V gene. Deletions cut 0 bases from V and 0 bases from J, with 12 bases between. CDR3 in DNA: TGCAGCGTTGAAGAACAAGGAGGATTCTCTGGGGCCAACGTCCTGACTTTC. Its protein is CSVEEQGGFSGANVLTF.

This chain joins TRBV19 and TRBJ2-7, with D unclear. Trimming stripped 3 bases from V and 6 bases from J, with 15 bases between. Germline CDR1 is LNHDA and CDR2 is SQIVND (reference sequence). The CDR3 loop spans 14 amino acids. For the CDR3, the DNA is TGTGCCAGTAGTATCTTAAGTTTGTCGCGCGAGCAGTACTTC. Translating gives CASSILSLSREQYF.

This clonotype appeared a few times. The chain recombines TRBV4-3 with TRBJ2-3; TRBD2 matches at 11 bases. V gave up 0 bases and J gave up 5 bases; unmatched junction bases: 4. CDR1 and CDR2 from the germline V gene are LGHNA and YSLEER. This CDR3 is 16 amino acids long. As DNA, the CDR3 is TGCGCCAGCAGCCAAGATCTCGGGACTAGCGGAGATACGCAGTATTTT. Amino acid sequence: CASSQDLGTSGDTQYF.

This clonotype was detected many times. The chain uses TRBV20-1 and TRBJ2-1, with unresolved D. The CDR3 spans 12 residues. The germline gives CDR1 DFQATT, CDR2 SNEGSKA (reference sequence). Trimming stripped 6 bases from V and 6 bases from J, with 12 bases between. Written as DNA, the CDR3 is TGCAGTGCCCGACGTCTAGGCAATGAGCAGTTCTTC. This gives the protein CSARRLGNEQFF.

This clonotype was detected ten times or more. The chain employs TRBV5-1 and TRBJ2-7; D tentatively reads TRBD1 or TRBD2 (5 bases each). This CDR3 has 17 amino acids. Germline CDR1 reads SGHRS; CDR2 reads YFSETQ. V gave up 6 bases and J gave up 0 bases, with 22 bases separating them. The CDR3 nucleotides are TGCGCCAGCAACTTAGGGGTCGCGGGCGGCTTCTCCTACGAGCAGTACTTC. Protein sequence: CASNLGVAGGFSYEQYF.

The V gene is TRBV20-1, the J gene TRBJ2-1; TRBD2 aligns across 13 bases. The CDR3 loop spans 16 amino acids. The germline V gene encodes CDR1 DFQATT and CDR2 SNEGSKA (reference sequence). V was clipped by 0 bases and J by 10 bases; unmatched bases: 9. This chain's CDR3 is CSARDFTSGRAREQFF. CDR3 sequence (DNA): TGCAGTGCTAGAGATTTCACTAGCGGGAGGGCCAGGGAGCAGTTCTTC.